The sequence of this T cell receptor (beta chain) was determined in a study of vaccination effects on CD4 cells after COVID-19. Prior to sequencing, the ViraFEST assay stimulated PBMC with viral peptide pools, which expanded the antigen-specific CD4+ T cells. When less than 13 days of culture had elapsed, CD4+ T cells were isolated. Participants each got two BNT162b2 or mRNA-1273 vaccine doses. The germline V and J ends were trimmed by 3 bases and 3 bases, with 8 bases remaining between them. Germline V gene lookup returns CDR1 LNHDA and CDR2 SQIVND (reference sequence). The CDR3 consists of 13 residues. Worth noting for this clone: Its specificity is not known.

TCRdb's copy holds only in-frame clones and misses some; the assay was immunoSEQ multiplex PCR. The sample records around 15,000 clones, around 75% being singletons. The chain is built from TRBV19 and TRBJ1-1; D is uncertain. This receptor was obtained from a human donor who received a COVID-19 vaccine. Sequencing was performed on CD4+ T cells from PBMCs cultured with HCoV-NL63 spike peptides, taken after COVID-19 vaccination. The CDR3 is CASSIGSYTEAFF. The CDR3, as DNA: TGTGCCAGTAGTATTGGAAGTTACACTGAAGCTTTCTTT.